These 24 T cell receptor beta chains originate from one sample sequenced in a study of spatial heterogeneity in lung cancer. One entry per CDR3 protein, called by TCRdb with MiXCR from the 5' RACE reads. The table records about 38,000 distinct CDR3 sequences, 7.5% of them present only once. Time point reported: sample taken at primary tumor resection. Whole RNA from tumor, nontumor lung or frozen PBMC was sequenced unsorted. The sequences come from PBMCs, collected at surgery. Every receptor here comes from a male donor with early-stage non-small cell lung cancer.

This clonotype was seen ten or more times. The CDR3 protein is CASSPEGADDQPQHF. CDR3 DNA: TGCGCCAGCAGCCCGGAGGGGGCCGACGATCAGCCCCAGCATTTT. The chain recombines TRBV5-1 with TRBJ1-5; 7 nucleotides line up with TRBD1. CDR3 size: 15 residues. Looked up from germline, CDR1 is SGHRS and CDR2 is YFSETQ. J gave up 5 bases and V 4 bases, and 9 bases lay outside the gene matches. The variable domain in full, with the rest retrieved from reference TRBV5-1 and TRBJ1-5, is KAGVTQTPRYLIKTRGQQVTLSCSPISGHRSVSWYQQTPGQGLQFLFEYFSETQRNKGNFPGRFSGRQFSNSRSEMNVSTLELGDSALYLCASSPEGADDQPQHFGDGTRLSIL.

This clonotype was recorded many times. The chain links TRBV6-2 or TRBV6-3 to TRBJ1-1, with TRBD1 identical over 8 bases. Unmatched junction bases numbered 9, after V lost 6 bases and J lost 3 bases. Germline V gives CDR1 MNHEY, CDR2 SVGEGT. The CDR3 extends over 15 amino acids. The CDR3 nucleotides read TGTGCCAGCAGAAGTTTCAGGGGGCTTGACACTGAAGCTTTCTTT. It is translated as CASRSFRGLDTEAFF.

About this clonotype itself: One junction end does not reproduce the germline sequence, and a read error may be involved. The V call is TRBV4-1, the J call TRBJ2-5, with TRBD2 identical over 7 bases. CDR3 size: 14 residues. CDR1 MGHRA and CDR2 YSYEKL come from the germline V gene. The CDR3 region is CASSQAAGVETRYF. In nucleotides, the CDR3 is TGCGCCAGCAGCCAAGCGGCGGGGGTGGAGACCCGGTACTTC.

At least ten counts were recorded for this clonotype. The rearrangement uses TRBV11-1 and TRBJ2-3, with a weak D call TRBD2 (5 bases). In germline, CDR1 is SGHAT, CDR2 FQDESV (reference sequence). The V end was cut by 5 bases, the J end by 0 bases, with 18 bases between. This CDR3 has 17 residues. The DNA of the CDR3 is TGTGCCAGCAGCCCTTGGGAGAGCGTTTCTAGCACAGATACGCAGTATTTT. Protein product: CASSPWESVSSTDTQYF.

This clonotype came up many times. The chain links TRBV27 to TRBJ2-2; D gene uncertain. Trimming stripped 2 bases from V and 4 bases from J, with 2 bases between. Germline V gives CDR1 MNHEY, CDR2 SMNVEV (reference sequence). The CDR3 runs to 12 residues. CDR3 residues: CASSLVTGELFF. In DNA, the CDR3 is TGTGCCAGCAGTTTAGTCACCGGGGAGCTGTTTTTT.

At least ten counts were recorded for this clonotype. The V call is TRBV20-1, the J call TRBJ1-3; no clear D gene. From germline, CDR1 is DFQATT and CDR2 SNEGSKA (reference sequence). V shed 3 bases and J shed 0 bases, with 6 bases lying between them. This CDR3 is built from 13 residues. Written as DNA, the CDR3 is TGCAGTGCTAGCCGGGCCTCTGGAAACACCATATATTTT. Its translation is CSASRASGNTIYF.

J is TRBJ2-5 and V is TRBV3-1; 10 bases line up with TRBD2. The CDR3 extends over 15 amino acids. Germline V gene sequence: CDR1 LGHDT, CDR2 YNNKEL (reference sequence). The junction had 8 bases not matched to a gene; V was cut back by 5 bases and J by 5 bases. The CDR3 sequence: CASSYLAGAAETQYF. The CDR3 DNA reads TGTGCCAGCAGCTACCTAGCGGGGGCTGCGGAGACCCAGTACTTC.

At least ten counts were recorded for this clonotype. Written as DNA, the CDR3 is TGTGCCAGCAGCTTACAAGGGACTAGCTCCTACAATGAGCAGTTCTTC. Amino acids: CASSLQGTSSYNEQFF. The chain uses TRBV7-3 and TRBJ2-1, with 8 bases that match TRBD2. Germline V lookup: CDR1 SGHTA, CDR2 FQGTGA. The CDR3 spans 16 residues. Unmatched junction bases numbered 3, after V lost 2 bases and J lost 0 bases.

This clonotype has at least ten counts. The rearrangement joins TRBV20-1 to TRBJ1-1, with D maybe TRBD1 (5 bases). The V end lost 6 bases, the J end lost 0 bases, and 8 bases lay between the germline ends. Looked up from germline, CDR1 is DFQATT and CDR2 is SNEGSKA (reference sequence). The CDR3 covers 12 residues. The CDR3 DNA sequence: TGCAGTGCGGGGGGGGTGAACACTGAAGCTTTCTTT. Translation gives CSAGGVNTEAFF.

This clonotype came up many times. The chain combines TRBV4-2 with TRBJ2-1, with TRBD2 matching 10 bases. This CDR3 region has 17 residues. V was clipped by 4 bases and J by 5 bases; unmatched bases: 11. Germline assignment: CDR1 LGHNA and CDR2 YNFKEQ. In DNA form, the CDR3 reads TGTGCCAGCAGCCTAATAATAGCGGGAGGCCAGAACAATGAGCAGTTCTTC. It yields the protein CASSLIIAGGQNNEQFF.

This clonotype occurred many times. V gene TRBV28 combines with J gene TRBJ2-1; the match to TRBD2 covers 9 bases. The junction had 11 bases not matched to a gene; V was cut back by 6 bases and J by 5 bases. The CDR3 has 16 residues. Germline V gene lookup returns CDR1 MDHEN and CDR2 SYDVKM. CDR3 in amino acids: CASSAGGRVSNNEQFF. CDR3 nucleotide sequence: TGTGCCAGCAGCGCGGGAGGGCGGGTTTCGAACAATGAGCAGTTCTTC.

This clonotype has a count of ten or more. The rearrangement uses TRBV2 and TRBJ2-1; D may be TRBD1 (6 bases). Germline CDR1 reads SNHLY; CDR2 reads FYNNEI. V was pared by 4 bases and J by 0 bases, with 10 bases between. The CDR3 runs 15 residues. The CDR3 spells CASSVDRSSYNEQFF. The CDR3 DNA reads as TGTGCCAGCAGTGTGGACAGAAGCTCCTACAATGAGCAGTTCTTC.

The chain links TRBV6-2 or TRBV6-3 to TRBJ2-7, with D possibly being TRBD1 or TRBD2 (5 bases each). The germline V and J ends were trimmed by 7 bases and 6 bases, with 10 bases remaining between them. This CDR3 contains 11 residues. CDR1 is MNHEY and CDR2 is SVGEGT in the germline V gene. The CDR3 DNA sequence: TGTGCCAGCACGGCTGGGGGCGAGCAGTACGTC. Amino acid sequence: CASTAGGEQYV.

Many counts were recorded for this clonotype. The gene calls are TRBV27 and TRBJ1-2, with 8 nucleotides matching TRBD1. In germline, CDR1 is MNHEY, CDR2 SMNVEV (reference sequence). This CDR3 spans 14 amino acids. After removal of 5 bases from V and 4 bases from J, the junction contained 6 bases not matched to a gene. CDR3 DNA: TGTGCCAGCAGTAAGGGACAGGACTTCTATGGCTACACCTTC. Its translation: CASSKGQDFYGYTF.

This clonotype came up many times. The rearrangement uses TRBV10-3 and TRBJ1-2, with TRBD1 as a possible D gene (5 bases). Germline V gives CDR1 ENHRY, CDR2 SYGVKD. There are 14 residues in the CDR3. With 3 bases removed from V and 4 bases from J, the gap between germline ends came to 12 bases. The CDR3 DNA is TGTGCCATCAGTGATAGACAGCTTCTCTATGGCTACACCTTC. Translated, it gives CAISDRQLLYGYTF.

The V gene is TRBV20-1, the J gene TRBJ1-6, with 10 positions matching TRBD1. The length of the CDR3 is 15 residues. CDR1 is DFQATT and CDR2 is SNEGSKA in the germline V gene (reference sequence). J was trimmed by 3 bases and V by 5 bases; bases with no gene match: 4. CDR3 DNA: TGCAGTGCTCCCGGGACAGGGGTCTATAATTCACCCCTCCACTTT. Its protein is CSAPGTGVYNSPLHF.

This clonotype appeared a few times. The V and J genes are TRBV29-1 and TRBJ1-1; 7 bases agree with TRBD1. Per germline, CDR1 SQVTM and CDR2 ANQGSEA. This CDR3 spans 14 amino acids. The V gene end was trimmed by 5 bases and the J gene end by 5 bases; junction bases not matched to a gene: 11. The chain's CDR3 is CSVIAGGRKTEAFF. As DNA, the CDR3 is TGCAGCGTTATTGCAGGGGGGAGGAAGACTGAAGCTTTCTTT. Combining the CDR3 with reference TRBV29-1 and TRBJ1-1 gives the whole variable domain SAVISQKPSRDICQRGTSLTIQCQVDSQVTMMFWYRQQPGQSLTLIATANQGSEATYESGFVIDKFPISRPNLTFSTLTVSNMSPEDSSIYLCSVIAGGRKTEAFFGQGTRLTVV.

At least ten counts were recorded for this clonotype. CDR3 residues: CASQRGPNTEAFF. For the CDR3, the DNA is TGTGCCAGCCAGCGGGGTCCGAACACTGAAGCTTTCTTT. V usage is TRBV6-5 and J usage is TRBJ1-1; D not certain. V shed 8 bases and J shed 1 base, with 11 bases lying between them. CDR3 length equals 13 residues. CDR1 and CDR2 from the germline V gene are MNHEY and SVGAGI.

This clonotype was detected many times. The CDR3 sequence: CASSYGPGPYNEQFF. DNA of the CDR3: TGTGCCAGCAGTTACGGTCCGGGGCCCTACAATGAGCAGTTCTTC. The chain has TRBV6-2 or TRBV6-3 and TRBJ2-1; the D gene could be TRBD1 or TRBD2 (5 bases each). Germline V gene data show CDR1 as MNHEY and CDR2 as SVGEGT. V lost 2 bases and J 2 bases, leaving 10 bases between the germline ends. The CDR3 extends over 15 amino acids.

The sample holds a few counts of this clonotype. The chain is built from TRBV20-1 and TRBJ1-1; TRBD1 agrees at 9 bases. The J segment lost 1 base and the V segment lost 0 bases, leaving 9 bases of the junction unmatched. The CDR3 has 17 residues. Per germline, CDR1 DFQATT and CDR2 SNEGSKA (reference sequence). The CDR3 here is CSARDWERTGANTEAFF. In nucleotides, the CDR3 is TGCAGTGCTAGAGATTGGGAAAGGACAGGGGCGAACACTGAAGCTTTCTTT.

The table lists this clonotype with many counts. The chain combines TRBV13 with TRBJ2-1; 10 bases agree with TRBD1. This CDR3 contains 15 residues. V trimming: 2 bases; J trimming: 4 bases; junction bases outside the gene matches: 2. Germline V gene lookup returns CDR1 PRHDT and CDR2 FYEKMQ (reference sequence). The CDR3 region is CASSLPGQGYNEQFF. DNA for the CDR3: TGTGCCAGCAGCTTACCGGGACAGGGGTACAATGAGCAGTTCTTC.

This clonotype was recorded many times. The chain has TRBV2 and TRBJ2-7; D gene unclear. The V end lost 7 bases, the J end lost 0 bases, and 7 bases lay between the germline ends. CDR1 is SNHLY, CDR2 FYNNEI, per germline. The CDR3 totals 12 residues. The CDR3, as DNA: TGTGCCAGCACCGTCAACTCCTACGAGCAGTACTTC. Translated: CASTVNSYEQYF.

In its sample, this clonotype was seen many times. V and J are TRBV11-2 and TRBJ2-1; D ambiguous. The CDR3 is 12 residues long. Trimming removed 0 bases from V and 10 bases from J, with 7 bases in between. Germline lookup yields CDR1 SGHAT and CDR2 FQNNGV. CDR3 in amino acids: CASSLEFSEQFF. DNA of the CDR3: TGTGCCAGCAGCTTAGAATTCAGCGAGCAGTTCTTC.

This clonotype has a handful of counts. The rearrangement joins TRBV6-2 or TRBV6-3 to TRBJ1-5; D remains unclear. Trimming removed 8 bases from V and 0 bases from J, with 11 bases in between. Germline V gene data show CDR1 as MNHEY and CDR2 as SVGEGT. CDR3 length: 14 residues. The CDR3 is CASLTPYSNQPQHF. CDR3 DNA sequence: TGTGCCAGCCTGACTCCCTATAGCAATCAGCCCCAGCATTTT.